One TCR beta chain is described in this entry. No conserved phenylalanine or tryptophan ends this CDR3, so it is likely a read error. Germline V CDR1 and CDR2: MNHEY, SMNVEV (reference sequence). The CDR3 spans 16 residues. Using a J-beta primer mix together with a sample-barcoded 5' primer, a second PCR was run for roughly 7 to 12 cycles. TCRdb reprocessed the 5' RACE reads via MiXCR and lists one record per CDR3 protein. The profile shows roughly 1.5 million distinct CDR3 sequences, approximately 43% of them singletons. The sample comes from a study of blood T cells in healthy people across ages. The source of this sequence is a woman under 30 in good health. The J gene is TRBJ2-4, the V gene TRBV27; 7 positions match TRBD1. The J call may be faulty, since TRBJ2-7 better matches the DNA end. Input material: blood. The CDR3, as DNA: TGTGCCAGCAGTTTATCTGCCGGGACAGCCACCTACGAGCAGTACTAC. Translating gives CASSLSAGTATYEQYY.